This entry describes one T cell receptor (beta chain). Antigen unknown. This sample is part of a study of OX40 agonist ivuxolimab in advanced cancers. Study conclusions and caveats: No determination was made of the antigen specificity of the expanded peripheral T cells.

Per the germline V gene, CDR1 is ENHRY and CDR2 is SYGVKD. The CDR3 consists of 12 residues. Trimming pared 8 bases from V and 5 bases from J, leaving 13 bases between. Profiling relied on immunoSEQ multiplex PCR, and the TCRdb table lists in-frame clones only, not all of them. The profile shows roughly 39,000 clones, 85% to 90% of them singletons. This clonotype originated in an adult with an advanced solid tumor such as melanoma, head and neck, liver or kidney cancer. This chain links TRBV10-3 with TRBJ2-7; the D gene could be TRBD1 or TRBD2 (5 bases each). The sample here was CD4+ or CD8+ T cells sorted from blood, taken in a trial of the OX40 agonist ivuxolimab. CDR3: CAIGLRDDEQYF. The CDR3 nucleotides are TGTGCCATCGGACTCCGGGACGACGAGCAGTACTTC.